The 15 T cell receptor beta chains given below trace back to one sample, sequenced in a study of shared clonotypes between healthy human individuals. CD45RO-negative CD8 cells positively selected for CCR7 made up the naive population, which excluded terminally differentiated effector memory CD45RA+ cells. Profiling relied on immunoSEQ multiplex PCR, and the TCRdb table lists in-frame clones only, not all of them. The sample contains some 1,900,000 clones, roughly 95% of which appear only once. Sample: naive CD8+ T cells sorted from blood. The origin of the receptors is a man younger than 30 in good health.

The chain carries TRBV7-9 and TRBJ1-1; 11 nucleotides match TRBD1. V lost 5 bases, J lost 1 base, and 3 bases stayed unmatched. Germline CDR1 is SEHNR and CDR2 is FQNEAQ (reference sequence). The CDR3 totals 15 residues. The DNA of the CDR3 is TGTGCCAGCAGCCGGGGACAGGGGGGGAACACTGAAGCTTTCTTT. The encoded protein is CASSRGQGGNTEAFF.

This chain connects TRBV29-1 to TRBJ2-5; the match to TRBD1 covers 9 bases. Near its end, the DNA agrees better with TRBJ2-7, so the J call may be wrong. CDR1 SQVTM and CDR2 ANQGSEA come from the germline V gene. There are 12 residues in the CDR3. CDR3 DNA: TGCAGCGTTGAGACAGGGGGCTACGAGCAGTACTTC. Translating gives CSVETGGYEQYF.

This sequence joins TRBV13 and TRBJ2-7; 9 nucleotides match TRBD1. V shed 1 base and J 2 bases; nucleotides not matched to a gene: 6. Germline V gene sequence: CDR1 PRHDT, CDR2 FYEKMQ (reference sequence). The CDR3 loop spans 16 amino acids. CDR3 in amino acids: CASSLEYGQGTYEQYF. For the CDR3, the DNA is TGTGCCAGCAGCTTAGAGTACGGACAGGGGACCTACGAGCAGTACTTC.

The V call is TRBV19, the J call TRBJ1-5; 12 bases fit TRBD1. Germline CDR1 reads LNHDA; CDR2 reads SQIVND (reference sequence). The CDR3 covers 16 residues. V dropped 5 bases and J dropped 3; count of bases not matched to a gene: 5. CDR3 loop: CASSRDRGQNNQPQHF. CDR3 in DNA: TGTGCCAGTAGTCGGGACAGGGGGCAGAACAATCAGCCCCAGCATTTT.

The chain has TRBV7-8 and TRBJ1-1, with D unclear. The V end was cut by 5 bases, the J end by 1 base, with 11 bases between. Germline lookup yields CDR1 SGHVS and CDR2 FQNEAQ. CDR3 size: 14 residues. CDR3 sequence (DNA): TGTGCCAGCAGCCAGCCAGAGGGGAACACTGAAGCTTTCTTT. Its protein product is CASSQPEGNTEAFF.

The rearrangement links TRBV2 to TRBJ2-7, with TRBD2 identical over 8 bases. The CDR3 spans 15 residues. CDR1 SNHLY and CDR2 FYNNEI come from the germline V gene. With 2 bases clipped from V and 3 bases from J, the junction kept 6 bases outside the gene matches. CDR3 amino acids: CASSEWREDLYEQYF. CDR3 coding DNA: TGTGCCAGCAGTGAATGGCGGGAGGACCTCTACGAGCAGTACTTC.

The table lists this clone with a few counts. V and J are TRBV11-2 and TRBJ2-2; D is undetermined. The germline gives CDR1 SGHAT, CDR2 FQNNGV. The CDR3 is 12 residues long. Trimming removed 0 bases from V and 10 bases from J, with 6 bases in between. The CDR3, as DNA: TGTGCCAGCAGCTTAGAGTATTCGGAGCTGTTTTTT. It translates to CASSLEYSELFF.

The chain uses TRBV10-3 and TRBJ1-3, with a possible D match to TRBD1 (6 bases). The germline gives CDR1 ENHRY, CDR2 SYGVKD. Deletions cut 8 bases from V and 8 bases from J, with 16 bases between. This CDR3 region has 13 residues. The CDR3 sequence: CAIGPGEMDTIYF. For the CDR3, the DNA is TGTGCCATCGGACCAGGGGAAATGGACACCATATATTTT.

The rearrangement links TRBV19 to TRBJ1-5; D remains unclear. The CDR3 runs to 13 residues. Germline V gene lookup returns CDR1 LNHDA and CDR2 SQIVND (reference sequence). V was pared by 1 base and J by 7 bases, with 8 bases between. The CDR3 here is CASSIGPAQPQHF. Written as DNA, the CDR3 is TGTGCCAGTAGTATAGGACCGGCCCAGCCCCAGCATTTT. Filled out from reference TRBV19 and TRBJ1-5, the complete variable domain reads DGGITQSPKYLFRKEGQNVTLSCEQNLNHDAMYWYRQDPGQGLRLIYYSQIVNDFQKGDIAEGYSVSREKKESFPLTVTSAQKNPTAFYLCASSIGPAQPQHFGDGTRLSIL.

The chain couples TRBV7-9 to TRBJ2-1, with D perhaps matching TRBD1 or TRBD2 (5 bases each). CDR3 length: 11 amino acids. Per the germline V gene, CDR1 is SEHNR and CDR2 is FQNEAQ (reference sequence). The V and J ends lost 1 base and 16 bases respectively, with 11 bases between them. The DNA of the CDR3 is TGTGCCAGCAGCTTAGGGGGACCCTTCTTCTTC. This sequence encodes CASSLGGPFFF. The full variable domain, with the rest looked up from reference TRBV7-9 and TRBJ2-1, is DTGVSQNPRHKITKRGQNVTFRCDPISEHNRLYWYRQTLGQGPEFLTYFQNEAQLEKSRLLSDRFSAERPKGSFSTLEIQRTEQGDSAMYLCASSLGGPFFFGPGTRLTVL.

The CDR3 DNA sequence: TGTGCCAGCAGCCCGTCCGGGACCATCGCCTACGAGCAGTACTTC. Residues: CASSPSGTIAYEQYF. The chain carries TRBV7-9 and TRBJ2-7; D may correspond to TRBD1 or TRBD2 (5 bases each). Germline CDR1 and CDR2: SEHNR and FQNEAQ (reference sequence). V was cut by 5 bases and J by 2 bases, with 16 bases left in between. The CDR3 has 15 amino acids.

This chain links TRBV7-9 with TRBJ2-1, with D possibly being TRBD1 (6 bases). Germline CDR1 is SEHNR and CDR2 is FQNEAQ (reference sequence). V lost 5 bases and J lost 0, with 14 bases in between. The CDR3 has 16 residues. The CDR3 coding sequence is TGTGCCAGCAGCGCAGCTACAGGGTCCTCCTACAATGAGCAGTTCTTC. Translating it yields CASSAATGSSYNEQFF.

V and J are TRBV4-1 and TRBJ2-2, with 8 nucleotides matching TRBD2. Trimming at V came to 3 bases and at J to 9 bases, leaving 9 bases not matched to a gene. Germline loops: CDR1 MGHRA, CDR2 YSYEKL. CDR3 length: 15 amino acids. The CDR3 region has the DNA TGCGCCAGCAGCCAGGGACTAGTGGGTCAGTGGGAGCTGTTTTTT. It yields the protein CASSQGLVGQWELFF.

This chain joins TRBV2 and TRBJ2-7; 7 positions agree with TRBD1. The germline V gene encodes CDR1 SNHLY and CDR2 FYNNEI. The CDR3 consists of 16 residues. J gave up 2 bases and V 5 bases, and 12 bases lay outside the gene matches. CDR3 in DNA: TGTGCCAGCAGTACCTTTACAGGGGAAGGCCCCTACGAGCAGTACTTC. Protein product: CASSTFTGEGPYEQYF.

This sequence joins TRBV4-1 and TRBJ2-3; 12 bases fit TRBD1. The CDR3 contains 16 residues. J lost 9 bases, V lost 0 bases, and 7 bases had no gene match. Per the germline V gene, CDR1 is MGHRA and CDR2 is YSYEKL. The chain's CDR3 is CASSQDRGQGAGTQYF. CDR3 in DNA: TGCGCCAGCAGCCAAGATCGGGGACAGGGGGCTGGAACGCAGTATTTT.